This entry concerns a single T cell receptor beta chain. Amplified TCR beta CDR3 regions were obtained using RNA transcripts as template. Scientists carried out first-round RT-PCR using HTBI primers and then a second-round multiplex PCR. From the multiplex PCR reads, TCRdb called clonotypes with MiXCR, one entry per CDR3 protein. This table holds 500,000 to 800,000 distinct CDR3 sequences, under 50% found once. This entry comes from a study of Graves' ophthalmopathy and Graves' hyperthyroidism. This CDR3 has 15 residues. V trimming: 0 bases; J trimming: 6 bases; junction bases outside the gene matches: 1. Germline V gives CDR1 SGDLS, CDR2 YYNGEE.

The receptor was isolated from an adult man with Graves' ophthalmopathy. The chain couples TRBV9 to TRBJ1-6; 9 bases are shared with TRBD1. Sample: peripheral blood. CDR3 nucleotides: TGTGCCAGCAGCGTAGACAGGGGGCTTAATTCACCCCTCCACTTT. Encoded protein: CASSVDRGLNSPLHF. Using reference TRBV9 and TRBJ1-6 for the parts outside the CDR3, the full variable domain is DSGVTQTPKHLITATGQRVTLRCSPRSGDLSVYWYQQSLDQGLQFLIQYYNGEERAKGNILERFSAQQFPDLHSELNLSSLELGDSALYFCASSVDRGLNSPLHFGNGTRLTVT.